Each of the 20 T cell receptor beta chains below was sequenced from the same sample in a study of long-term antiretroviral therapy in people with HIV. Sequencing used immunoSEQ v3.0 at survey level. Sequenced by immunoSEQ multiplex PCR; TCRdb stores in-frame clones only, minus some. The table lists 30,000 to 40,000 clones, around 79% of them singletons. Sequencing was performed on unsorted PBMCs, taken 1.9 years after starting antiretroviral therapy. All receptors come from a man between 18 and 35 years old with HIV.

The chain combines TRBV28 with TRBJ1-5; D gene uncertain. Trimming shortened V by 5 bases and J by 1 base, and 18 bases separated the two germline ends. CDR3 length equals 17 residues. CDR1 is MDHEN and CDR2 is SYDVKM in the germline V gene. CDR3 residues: CASSLTGWGLSNQPQHF. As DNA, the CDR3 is TGTGCCAGCAGTCTCACGGGGTGGGGATTAAGCAATCAGCCCCAGCATTTT.

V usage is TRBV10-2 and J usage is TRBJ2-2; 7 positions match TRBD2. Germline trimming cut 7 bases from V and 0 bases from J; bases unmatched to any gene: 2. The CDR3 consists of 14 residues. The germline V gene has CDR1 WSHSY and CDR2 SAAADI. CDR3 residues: CASMGGSNTGELFF. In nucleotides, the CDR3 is TGCGCCAGCATGGGAGGGTCGAACACCGGGGAGCTGTTTTTT.

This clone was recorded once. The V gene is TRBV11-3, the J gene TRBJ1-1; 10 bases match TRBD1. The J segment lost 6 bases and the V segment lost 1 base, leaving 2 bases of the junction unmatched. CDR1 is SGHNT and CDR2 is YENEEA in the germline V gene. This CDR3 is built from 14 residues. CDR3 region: CASSLGQGASEAFF. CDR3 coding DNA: TGTGCCAGCAGCTTAGGACAGGGGGCCTCTGAAGCTTTCTTT. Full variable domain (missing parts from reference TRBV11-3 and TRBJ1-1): EAGVVQSPRYKIIEKKQPVAFWCNPISGHNTLYWYLQNLGQGPELLIRYENEEAVDDSQLPKDRFSAERLKGVDSTLKIQPAELGDSAVYLCASSLGQGASEAFFGQGTRLTVV.

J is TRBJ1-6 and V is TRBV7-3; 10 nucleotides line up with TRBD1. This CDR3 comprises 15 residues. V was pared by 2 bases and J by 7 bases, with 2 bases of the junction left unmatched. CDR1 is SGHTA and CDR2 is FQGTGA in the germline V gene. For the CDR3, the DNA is TGTGCCAGCAGCTTAGGGGGACAGGGGAATTCACCCCTCCACTTT. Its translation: CASSLGGQGNSPLHF.

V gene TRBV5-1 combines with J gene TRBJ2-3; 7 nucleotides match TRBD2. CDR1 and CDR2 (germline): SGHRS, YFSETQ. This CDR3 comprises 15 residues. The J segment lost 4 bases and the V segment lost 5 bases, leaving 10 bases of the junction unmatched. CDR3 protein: CASRNLEGRADTQYF. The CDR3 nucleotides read TGCGCCAGCAGAAATCTAGAGGGGAGGGCAGATACGCAGTATTTT.

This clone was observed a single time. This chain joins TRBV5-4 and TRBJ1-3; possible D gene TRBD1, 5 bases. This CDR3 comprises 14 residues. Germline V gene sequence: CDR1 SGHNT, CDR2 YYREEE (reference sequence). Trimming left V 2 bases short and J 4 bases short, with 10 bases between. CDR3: CASSFEGKGNTIYF. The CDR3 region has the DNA TGTGCCAGCAGCTTCGAGGGGAAAGGAAACACCATATATTTT.

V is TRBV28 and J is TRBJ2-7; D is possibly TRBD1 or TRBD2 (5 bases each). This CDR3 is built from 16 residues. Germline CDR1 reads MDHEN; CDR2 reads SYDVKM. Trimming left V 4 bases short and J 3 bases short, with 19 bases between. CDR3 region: CASSSTSGDRDYEQYF. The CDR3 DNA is TGTGCCAGCAGTTCAACCTCTGGGGACCGAGACTACGAGCAGTACTTC.

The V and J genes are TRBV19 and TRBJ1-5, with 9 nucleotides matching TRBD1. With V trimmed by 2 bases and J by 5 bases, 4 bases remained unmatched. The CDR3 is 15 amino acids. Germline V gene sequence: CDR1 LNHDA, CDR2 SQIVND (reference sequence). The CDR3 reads CASSILGQGHQPQHF. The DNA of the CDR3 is TGTGCCAGTAGTATATTGGGACAGGGACATCAGCCCCAGCATTTT. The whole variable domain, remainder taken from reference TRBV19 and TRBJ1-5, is DGGITQSPKYLFRKEGQNVTLSCEQNLNHDAMYWYRQDPGQGLRLIYYSQIVNDFQKGDIAEGYSVSREKKESFPLTVTSAQKNPTAFYLCASSILGQGHQPQHFGDGTRLSIL.

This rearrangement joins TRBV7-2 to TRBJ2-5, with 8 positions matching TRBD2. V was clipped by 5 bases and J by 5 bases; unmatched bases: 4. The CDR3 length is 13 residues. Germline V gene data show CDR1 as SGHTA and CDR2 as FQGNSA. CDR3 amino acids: CASSLASGETQYF. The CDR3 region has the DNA TGTGCCAGCAGCCTTGCTAGCGGGGAGACCCAGTACTTC.

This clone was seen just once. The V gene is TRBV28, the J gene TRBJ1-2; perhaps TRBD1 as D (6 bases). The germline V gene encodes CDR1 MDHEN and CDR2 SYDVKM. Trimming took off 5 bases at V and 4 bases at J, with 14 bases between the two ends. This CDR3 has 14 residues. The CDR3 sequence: CASSAGHILYGYTF. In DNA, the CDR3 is TGTGCCAGCAGTGCGGGACACATACTCTATGGCTACACCTTC.

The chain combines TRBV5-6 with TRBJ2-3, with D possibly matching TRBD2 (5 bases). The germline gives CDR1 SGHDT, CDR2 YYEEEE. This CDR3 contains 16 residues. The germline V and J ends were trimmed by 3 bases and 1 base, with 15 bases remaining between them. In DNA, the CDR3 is TGTGCCAGCAGCTCCGCCTCGGGAAGCGGCACAGATACGCAGTATTTT. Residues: CASSSASGSGTDTQYF.

The CDR3 region has the DNA TGTGCCAGCAGTCCCGCCTCTAGGTCCGGCTATGGCTACACCTTC. It yields the protein CASSPASRSGYGYTF. The gene calls are TRBV28 and TRBJ1-2; D gene ambiguous. Trimming stripped 5 bases from V and 4 bases from J, with 17 bases between. The CDR3 runs 15 residues. Germline assignment: CDR1 MDHEN and CDR2 SYDVKM.

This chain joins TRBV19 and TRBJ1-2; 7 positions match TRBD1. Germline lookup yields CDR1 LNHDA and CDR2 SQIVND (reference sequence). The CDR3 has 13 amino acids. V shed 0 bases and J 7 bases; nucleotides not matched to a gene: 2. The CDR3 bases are TGTGCCAGTAGTATAGAGGGGACAGCTGGCTACACCTTC. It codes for CASSIEGTAGYTF.

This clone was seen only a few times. The CDR3 bases are TGTGCCAGCAGTACGCAAAGGGGACCCTTGAACTACGAGCAGTACGTC. Residues: CASSTQRGPLNYEQYV. The chain carries TRBV2 and TRBJ2-7; tentatively, D is TRBD1 or TRBD2 (5 bases each). Trimming removed 5 bases at V and 3 bases at J, with 20 bases between. CDR3 size: 16 residues. Germline V gene data show CDR1 as SNHLY and CDR2 as FYNNEI.

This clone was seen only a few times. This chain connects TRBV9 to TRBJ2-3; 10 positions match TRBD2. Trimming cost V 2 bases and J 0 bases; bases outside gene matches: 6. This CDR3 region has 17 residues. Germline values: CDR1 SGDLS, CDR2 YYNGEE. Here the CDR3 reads CASSVLAGDSSTDTQYF. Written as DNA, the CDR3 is TGTGCCAGCAGCGTCCTAGCGGGGGACTCTAGCACAGATACGCAGTATTTT.

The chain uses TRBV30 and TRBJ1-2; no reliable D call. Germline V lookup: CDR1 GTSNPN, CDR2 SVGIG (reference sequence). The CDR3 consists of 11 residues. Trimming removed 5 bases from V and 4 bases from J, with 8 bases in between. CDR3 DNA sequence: TGTGCCTGGGCCAACCTCTATGGCTACACCTTC. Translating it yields CAWANLYGYTF.

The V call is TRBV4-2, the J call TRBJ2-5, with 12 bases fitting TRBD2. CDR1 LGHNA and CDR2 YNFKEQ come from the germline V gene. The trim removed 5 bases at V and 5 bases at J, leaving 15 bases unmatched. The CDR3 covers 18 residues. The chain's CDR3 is CASSLMGSSGGAGETQYF. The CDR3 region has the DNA TGTGCCAGCAGCTTGATGGGGTCTAGCGGGGGGGCAGGGGAGACCCAGTACTTC.

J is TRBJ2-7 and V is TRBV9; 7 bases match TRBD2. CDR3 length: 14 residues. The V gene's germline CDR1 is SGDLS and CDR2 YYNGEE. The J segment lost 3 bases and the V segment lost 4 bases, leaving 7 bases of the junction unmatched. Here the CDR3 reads CASSPVLAGYEQYF. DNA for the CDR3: TGTGCCAGCAGCCCCGTTTTAGCGGGCTACGAGCAGTACTTC.

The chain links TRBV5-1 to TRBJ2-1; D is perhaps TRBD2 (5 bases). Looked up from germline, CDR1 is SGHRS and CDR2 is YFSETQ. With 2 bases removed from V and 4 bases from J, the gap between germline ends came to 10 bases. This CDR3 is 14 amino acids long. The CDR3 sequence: CASSFPRGYNEQFF. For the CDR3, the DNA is TGCGCCAGCAGCTTCCCCCGGGGATACAATGAGCAGTTCTTC.

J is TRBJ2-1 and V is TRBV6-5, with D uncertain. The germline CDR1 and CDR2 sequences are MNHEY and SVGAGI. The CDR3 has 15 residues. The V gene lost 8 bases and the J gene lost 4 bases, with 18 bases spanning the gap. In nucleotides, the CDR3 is TGTGCCAGCTCCCGACAAGGCGTGGGGTACAATGAGCAGTTCTTC. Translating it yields CASSRQGVGYNEQFF.